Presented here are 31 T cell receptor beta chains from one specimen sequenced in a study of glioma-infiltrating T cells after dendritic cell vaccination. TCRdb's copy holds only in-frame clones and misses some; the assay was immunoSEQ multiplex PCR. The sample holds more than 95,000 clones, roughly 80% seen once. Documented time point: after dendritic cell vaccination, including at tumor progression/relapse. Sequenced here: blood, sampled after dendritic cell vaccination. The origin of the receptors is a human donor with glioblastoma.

For the CDR3, the DNA is TGCGCCAGCAGCCCCATGCCAGGGGGGAATCAGCCCCAGCATTTT. Protein product: CASSPMPGGNQPQHF. The chain links TRBV5-1 to TRBJ1-5; TRBD1 agrees at 7 bases. This CDR3 contains 15 residues. Germline trimming cut 4 bases from V and 4 bases from J; bases unmatched to any gene: 8. Germline V CDR1 and CDR2: SGHRS, YFSETQ.

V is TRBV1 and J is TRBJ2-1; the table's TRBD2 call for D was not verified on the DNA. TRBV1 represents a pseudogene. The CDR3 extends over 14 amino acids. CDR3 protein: CTSSHLAGEVEQFF. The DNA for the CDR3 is TGCACCAGCAGCCACCTAGCGGGAGAGGTTGAGCAGTTCTTC.

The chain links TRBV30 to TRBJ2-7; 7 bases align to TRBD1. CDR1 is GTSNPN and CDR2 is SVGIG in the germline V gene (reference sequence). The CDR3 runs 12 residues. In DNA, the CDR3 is TGTGGGATCCAAGACAGGGCCTACGAGCAGTACTTC. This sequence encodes CGIQDRAYEQYF. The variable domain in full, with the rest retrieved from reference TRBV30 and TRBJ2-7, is SQTIHQWPATLVQPVGSPLSLECTVEGTSNPNLYWYRQAAGRGLQLLFYSVGIGQISSEVPQNLSASRPQDRQFILSSKKLLLSDSGFYLCGIQDRAYEQYFGPGTRLTVT.

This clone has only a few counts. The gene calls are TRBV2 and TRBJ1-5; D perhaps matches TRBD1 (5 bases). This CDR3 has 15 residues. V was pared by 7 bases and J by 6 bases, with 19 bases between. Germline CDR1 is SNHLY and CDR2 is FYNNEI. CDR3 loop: CASTIGEGLGQPQHF. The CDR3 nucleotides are TGTGCCAGCACCATAGGGGAGGGGTTGGGTCAGCCCCAGCATTTT.

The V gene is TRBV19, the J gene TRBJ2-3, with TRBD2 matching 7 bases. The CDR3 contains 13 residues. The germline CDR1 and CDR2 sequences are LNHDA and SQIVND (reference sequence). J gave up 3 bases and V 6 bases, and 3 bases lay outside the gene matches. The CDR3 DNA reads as TGTGCCAGTAGCACGCGGGGGACAGATACGCAGTATTTT. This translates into CASSTRGTDTQYF. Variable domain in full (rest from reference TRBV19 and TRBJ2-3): DGGITQSPKYLFRKEGQNVTLSCEQNLNHDAMYWYRQDPGQGLRLIYYSQIVNDFQKGDIAEGYSVSREKKESFPLTVTSAQKNPTAFYLCASSTRGTDTQYFGPGTRLTVL.

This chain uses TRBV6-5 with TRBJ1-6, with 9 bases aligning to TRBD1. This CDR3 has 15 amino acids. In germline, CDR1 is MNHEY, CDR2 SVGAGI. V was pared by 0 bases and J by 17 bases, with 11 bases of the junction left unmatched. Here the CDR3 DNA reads TGTGCCAGCAGTTACTCCGGGACAGGGTGGAGGAACTTCCACTTT. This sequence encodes CASSYSGTGWRNFHF.

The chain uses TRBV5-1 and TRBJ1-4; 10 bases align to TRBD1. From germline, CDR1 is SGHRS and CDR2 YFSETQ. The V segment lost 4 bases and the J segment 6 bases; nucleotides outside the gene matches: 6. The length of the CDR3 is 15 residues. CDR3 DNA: TGCGCCAGCAGCCGGTCCGGGACAGGGGATGAAAAACTGTTTTTT. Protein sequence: CASSRSGTGDEKLFF.

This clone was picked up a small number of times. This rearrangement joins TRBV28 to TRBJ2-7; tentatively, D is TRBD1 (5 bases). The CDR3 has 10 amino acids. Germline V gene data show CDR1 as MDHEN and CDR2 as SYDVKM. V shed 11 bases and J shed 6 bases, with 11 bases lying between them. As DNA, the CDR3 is TGTGCCGTCTGGGGCGTCGAGCAGTACTTC. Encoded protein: CAVWGVEQYF.

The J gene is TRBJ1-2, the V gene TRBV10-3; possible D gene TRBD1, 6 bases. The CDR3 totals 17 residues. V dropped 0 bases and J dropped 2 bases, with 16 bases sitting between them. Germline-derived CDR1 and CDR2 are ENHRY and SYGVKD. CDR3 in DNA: TGTGCCATCAGTGAGTCGAAGAGGAGAGGACAGAACTATGGCTACACCTTC. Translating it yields CAISESKRRGQNYGYTF.

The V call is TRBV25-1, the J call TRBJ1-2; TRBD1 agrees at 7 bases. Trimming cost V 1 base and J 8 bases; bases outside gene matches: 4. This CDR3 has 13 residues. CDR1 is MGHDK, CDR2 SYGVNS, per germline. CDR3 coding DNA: TGTGCCAGCAGTGAATCCGGAGGGGGCGGCTACACCTTC. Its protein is CASSESGGGGYTF.

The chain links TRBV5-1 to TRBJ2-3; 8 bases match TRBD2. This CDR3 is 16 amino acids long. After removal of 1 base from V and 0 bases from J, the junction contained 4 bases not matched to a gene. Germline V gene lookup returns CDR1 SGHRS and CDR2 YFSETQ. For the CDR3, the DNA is TGCGCCAGCAGCTTGCTAACGGGGGGGAGCACAGATACGCAGTATTTT. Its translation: CASSLLTGGSTDTQYF.

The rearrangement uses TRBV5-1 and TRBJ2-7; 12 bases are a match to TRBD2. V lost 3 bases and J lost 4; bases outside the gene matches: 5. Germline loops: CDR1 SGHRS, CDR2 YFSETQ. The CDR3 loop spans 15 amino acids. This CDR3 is CASSYPTSGGYEQYF. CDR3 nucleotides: TGCGCCAGCAGCTACCCTACTAGCGGGGGGTACGAGCAGTACTTC.

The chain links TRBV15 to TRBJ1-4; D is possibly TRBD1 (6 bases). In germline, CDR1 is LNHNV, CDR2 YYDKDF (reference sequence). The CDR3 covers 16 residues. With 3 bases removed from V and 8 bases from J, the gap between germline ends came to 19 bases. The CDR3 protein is CATSSVRVHDREKLFF. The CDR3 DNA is TGTGCCACCAGCAGCGTGAGGGTCCATGACAGGGAAAAACTGTTTTTT. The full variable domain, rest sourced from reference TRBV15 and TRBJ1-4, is DAMVIQNPRYQVTQFGKPVTLSCSQTLNHNVMYWYQQKSSQAPKLLFHYYDKDFNNEADTPDNFQSRRPNTSFCFLDIRSPGLGDTAMYLCATSSVRVHDREKLFFGSGTQLSVL.

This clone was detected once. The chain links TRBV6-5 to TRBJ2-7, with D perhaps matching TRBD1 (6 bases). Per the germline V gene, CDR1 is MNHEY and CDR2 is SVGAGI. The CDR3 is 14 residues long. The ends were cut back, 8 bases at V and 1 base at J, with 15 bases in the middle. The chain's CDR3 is CASQTGLGSYEQYF. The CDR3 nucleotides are TGTGCCAGCCAAACAGGGCTAGGGTCCTACGAGCAGTACTTC.

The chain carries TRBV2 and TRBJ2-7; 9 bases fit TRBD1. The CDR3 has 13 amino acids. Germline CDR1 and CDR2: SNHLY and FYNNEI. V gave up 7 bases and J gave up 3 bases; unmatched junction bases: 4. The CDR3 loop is CASIRDRDYEQYF. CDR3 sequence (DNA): TGTGCCAGCATCCGGGACAGGGACTACGAGCAGTACTTC.

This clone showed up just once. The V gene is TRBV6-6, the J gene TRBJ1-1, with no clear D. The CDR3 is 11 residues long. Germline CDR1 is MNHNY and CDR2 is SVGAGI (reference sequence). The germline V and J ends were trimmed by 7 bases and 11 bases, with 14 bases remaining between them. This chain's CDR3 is CASTERGWAFF. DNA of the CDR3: TGTGCCAGCACCGAAAGAGGGTGGGCTTTCTTT.

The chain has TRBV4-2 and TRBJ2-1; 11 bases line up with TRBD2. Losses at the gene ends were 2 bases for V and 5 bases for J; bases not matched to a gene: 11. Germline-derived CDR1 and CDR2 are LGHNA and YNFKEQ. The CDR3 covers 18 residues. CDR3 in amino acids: CASSQQSSISGGDNEQFF. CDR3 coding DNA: TGTGCCAGCAGCCAACAATCTTCCATTAGCGGGGGGGACAATGAGCAGTTCTTC.

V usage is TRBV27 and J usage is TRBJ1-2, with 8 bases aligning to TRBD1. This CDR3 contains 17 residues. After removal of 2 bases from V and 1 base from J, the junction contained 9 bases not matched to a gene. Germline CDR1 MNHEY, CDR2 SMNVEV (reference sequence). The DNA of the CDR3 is TGTGCCAGCAGTTTACTCGACAGGGGAGGGGGTAACTATGGCTACACCTTC. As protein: CASSLLDRGGGNYGYTF.

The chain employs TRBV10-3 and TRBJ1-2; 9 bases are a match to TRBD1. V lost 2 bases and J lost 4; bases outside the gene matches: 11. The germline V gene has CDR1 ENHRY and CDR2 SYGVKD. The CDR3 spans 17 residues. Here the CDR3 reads CAISETGQGIRAYGYTF. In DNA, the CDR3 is TGTGCCATCAGTGAGACTGGACAGGGGATTCGAGCCTATGGCTACACCTTC.

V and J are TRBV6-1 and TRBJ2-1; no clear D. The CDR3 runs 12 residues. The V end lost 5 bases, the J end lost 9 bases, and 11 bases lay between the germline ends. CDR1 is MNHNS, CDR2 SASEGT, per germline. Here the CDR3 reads CASSPPPGEQFF. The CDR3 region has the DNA TGTGCCAGCAGTCCCCCTCCGGGTGAGCAGTTCTTC.

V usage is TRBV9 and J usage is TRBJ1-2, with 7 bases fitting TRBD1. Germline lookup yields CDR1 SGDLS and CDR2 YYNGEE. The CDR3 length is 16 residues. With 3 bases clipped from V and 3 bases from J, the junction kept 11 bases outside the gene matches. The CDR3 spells CASSGYRGTGDYGYTF. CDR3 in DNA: TGTGCCAGCAGCGGCTACAGGGGAACGGGGGACTATGGCTACACCTTC.

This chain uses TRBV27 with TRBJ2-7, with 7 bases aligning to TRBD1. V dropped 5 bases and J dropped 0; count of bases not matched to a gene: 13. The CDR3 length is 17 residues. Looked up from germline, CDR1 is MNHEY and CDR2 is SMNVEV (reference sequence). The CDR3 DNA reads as TGTGCCAGCAGTCGAACTCTCTCCGGGACAGTCTCCTACGAGCAGTACTTC. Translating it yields CASSRTLSGTVSYEQYF.

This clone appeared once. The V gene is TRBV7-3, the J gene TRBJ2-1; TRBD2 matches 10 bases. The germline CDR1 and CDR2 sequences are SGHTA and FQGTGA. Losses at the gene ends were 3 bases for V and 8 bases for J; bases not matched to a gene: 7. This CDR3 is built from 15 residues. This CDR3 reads CASSFQAGGPDEQFF. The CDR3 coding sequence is TGTGCCAGCAGCTTCCAAGCGGGAGGGCCCGATGAGCAGTTCTTC.

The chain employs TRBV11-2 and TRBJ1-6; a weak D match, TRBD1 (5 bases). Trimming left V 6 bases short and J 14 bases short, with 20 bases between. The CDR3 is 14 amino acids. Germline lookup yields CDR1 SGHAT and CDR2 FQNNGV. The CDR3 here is CASSTRRGVSALHF. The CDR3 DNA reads TGTGCCAGCAGTACCAGACGGGGGGTTTCGGCCCTCCACTTT.

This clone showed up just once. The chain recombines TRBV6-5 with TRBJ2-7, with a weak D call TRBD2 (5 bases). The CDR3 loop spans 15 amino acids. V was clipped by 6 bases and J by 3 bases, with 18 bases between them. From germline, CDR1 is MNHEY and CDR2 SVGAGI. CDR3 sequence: CASRRGRGSVYEQYF. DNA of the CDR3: TGTGCCAGCAGGCGAGGGCGAGGGAGTGTCTACGAGCAGTACTTC.

The CDR3 sequence: CASSLSYTGELFF. The CDR3 DNA is TGTGCCAGTAGCCTCAGTTACACCGGGGAGCTGTTTTTT. The chain recombines TRBV19 with TRBJ2-2; no clear D. The V and J ends lost 6 bases and 3 bases respectively, with 8 bases between them. The CDR3 consists of 13 residues. CDR1 is LNHDA, CDR2 SQIVND, per germline (reference sequence).

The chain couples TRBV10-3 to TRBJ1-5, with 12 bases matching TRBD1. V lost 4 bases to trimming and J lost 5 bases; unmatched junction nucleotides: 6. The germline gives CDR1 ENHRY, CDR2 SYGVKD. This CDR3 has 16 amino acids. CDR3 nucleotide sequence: TGTGCCATCAGTGCCACGGGACAGGGGGCGGATCAGCCCCAGCATTTT. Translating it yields CAISATGQGADQPQHF.

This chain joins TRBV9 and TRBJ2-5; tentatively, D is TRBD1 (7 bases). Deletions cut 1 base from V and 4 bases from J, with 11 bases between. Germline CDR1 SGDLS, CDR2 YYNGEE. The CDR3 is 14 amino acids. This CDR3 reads CASSVQGGRETQYF. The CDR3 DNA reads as TGTGCCAGCAGCGTACAGGGGGGACGAGAGACCCAGTACTTC.

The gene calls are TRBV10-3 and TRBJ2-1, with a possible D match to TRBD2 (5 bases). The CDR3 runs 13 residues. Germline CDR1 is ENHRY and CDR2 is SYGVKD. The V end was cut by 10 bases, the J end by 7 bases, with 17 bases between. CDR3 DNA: TGTGCCACCTATCGGGGTATTGGTAATGAGCAGTTCTTC. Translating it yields CATYRGIGNEQFF.

The CDR3: CASSSRTGTGELFF. The CDR3 DNA is TGTGCCAGCAGCTCCAGAACAGGCACCGGGGAGCTGTTTTTT. The rearrangement links TRBV2 to TRBJ2-2, with D possibly TRBD1 on 5 matching bases. CDR1 is SNHLY, CDR2 FYNNEI, per germline. The CDR3 has 14 residues. The V and J ends lost 6 bases and 4 bases respectively, with 12 bases between them.

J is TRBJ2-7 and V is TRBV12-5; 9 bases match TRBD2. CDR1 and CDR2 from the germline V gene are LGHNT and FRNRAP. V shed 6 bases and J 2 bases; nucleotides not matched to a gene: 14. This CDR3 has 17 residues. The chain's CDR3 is CASGQHEAGGIPYEQYF. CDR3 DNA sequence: TGTGCTAGTGGCCAACACGAAGCGGGAGGAATCCCCTACGAGCAGTACTTC.